This TCR beta chain was found in a study of sequential checkpoint blockade in melanoma. Overall study context: Maintenance nivolumab came after either treatment sequence.

Treatment reported: randomized to nivolumab then ipilimumab (arm A) or the reverse (arm B). Sorted cells were live CD3+CD8+, lacking CD19 and CD56, from PBMCs. Profiled with immunoSEQ multiplex PCR; TCRdb holds only in-frame clones, not every one. This table has 15,000 to 20,000 clones, approximately 74% appearing once. V lost 1 base and J 1 base, leaving 12 bases between the germline ends. Germline CDR1 and CDR2: SGHRS and YFSETQ. The CDR3 is made up of 15 amino acids. The rearrangement links TRBV5-1 to TRBJ2-7; D perhaps matches TRBD1 (6 bases). This receptor was obtained from a human donor with melanoma. The sequencing here drew on CD8+ T cells sorted from blood (inferred from file names), taken from a patient given nivolumab and ipilimumab in sequence. The CDR3 is CASSLSPGDSYEQYF. The CDR3 DNA is TGCGCCAGCAGCTTGTCTCCAGGGGATTCCTACGAGCAGTACTTC.